The clone carrying this TCR beta chain has only one observation. TCRdb's copy holds only in-frame clones and misses some; the assay was immunoSEQ multiplex PCR. Among about 160,000 clones listed, 86% were seen once. The germline V gene has CDR1 SGHAT and CDR2 FQNNGV. Trimming cost V 6 bases and J 1 base; bases outside gene matches: 2. The CDR3 is made up of 13 amino acids. The sample is drawn from a study of cytomegalovirus exposure and HLA in healthy donors. Sequencing used PBMCs. The clonotype originates from a young woman in good health and CMV-seronegative. The chain links TRBV11-2 to TRBJ1-1, with 7 bases lining up with TRBD1. This chain's CDR3 is CASRRQGNTEAFF. The CDR3 DNA reads TGTGCCAGCAGGAGACAGGGGAACACTGAAGCTTTCTTT.